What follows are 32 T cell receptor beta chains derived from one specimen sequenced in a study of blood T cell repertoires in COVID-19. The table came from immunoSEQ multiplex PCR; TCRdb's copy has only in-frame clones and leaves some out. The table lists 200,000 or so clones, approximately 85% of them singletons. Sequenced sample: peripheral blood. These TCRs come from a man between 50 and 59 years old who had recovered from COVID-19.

CDR3 sequence (DNA): TGTGCCAGCAGCGCAAGACAGGGACGTAGCACTGAAGCTTTCTTT. The encoded protein is CASSARQGRSTEAFF. V usage is TRBV7-2 and J usage is TRBJ1-1, with 7 positions matching TRBD1. The CDR3 consists of 15 residues. Per germline, CDR1 SGHTA and CDR2 FQGNSA. Unmatched junction bases numbered 10, after V lost 5 bases and J lost 4 bases.

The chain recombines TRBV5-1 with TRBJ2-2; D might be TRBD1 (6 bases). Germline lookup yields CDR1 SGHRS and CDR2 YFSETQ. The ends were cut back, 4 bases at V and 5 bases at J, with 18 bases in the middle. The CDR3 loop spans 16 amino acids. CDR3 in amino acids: CASSPRTGIGTGELFF. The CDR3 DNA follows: TGCGCCAGCAGCCCACGTACAGGGATTGGTACCGGGGAGCTGTTTTTT. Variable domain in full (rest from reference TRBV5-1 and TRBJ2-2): KAGVTQTPRYLIKTRGQQVTLSCSPISGHRSVSWYQQTPGQGLQFLFEYFSETQRNKGNFPGRFSGRQFSNSRSEMNVSTLELGDSALYLCASSPRTGIGTGELFFGEGSRLTVL.

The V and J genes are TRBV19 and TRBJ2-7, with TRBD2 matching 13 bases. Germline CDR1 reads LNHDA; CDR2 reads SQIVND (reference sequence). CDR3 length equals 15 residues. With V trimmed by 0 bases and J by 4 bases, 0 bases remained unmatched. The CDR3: CASSIETSGRYEQYF. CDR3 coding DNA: TGTGCCAGTAGTATAGAGACTAGCGGGAGGTACGAGCAGTACTTC.

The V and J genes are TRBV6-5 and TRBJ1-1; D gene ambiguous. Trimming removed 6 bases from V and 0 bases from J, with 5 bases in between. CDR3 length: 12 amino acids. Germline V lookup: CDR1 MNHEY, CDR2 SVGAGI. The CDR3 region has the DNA TGTGCCAGCAGACCTATGAACACTGAAGCTTTCTTT. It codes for CASRPMNTEAFF.

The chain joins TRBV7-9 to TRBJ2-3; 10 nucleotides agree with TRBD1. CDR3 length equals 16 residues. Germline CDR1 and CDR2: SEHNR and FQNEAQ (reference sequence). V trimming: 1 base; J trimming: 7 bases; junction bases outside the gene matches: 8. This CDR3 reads CASSLGGTGAINTQYF. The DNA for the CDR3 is TGTGCCAGCAGCTTAGGCGGGACAGGGGCGATTAATACGCAGTATTTT.

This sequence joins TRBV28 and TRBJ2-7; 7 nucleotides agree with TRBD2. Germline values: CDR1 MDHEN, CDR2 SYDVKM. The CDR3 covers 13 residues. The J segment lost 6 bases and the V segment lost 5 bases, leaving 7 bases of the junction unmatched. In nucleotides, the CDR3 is TGTGCCAGCAGTAGACTAGCCAGAAGCGAGCAGTACTTC. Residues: CASSRLARSEQYF.

Written as DNA, the CDR3 is TGTGCCAGCAGCGGACAGGGGGGGAATCAGCCCCAGCATTTT. Amino acids: CASSGQGGNQPQHF. The rearrangement links TRBV6-5 to TRBJ1-5, with 10 nucleotides matching TRBD1. V lost 6 bases and J lost 4; bases outside the gene matches: 3. The germline V gene encodes CDR1 MNHEY and CDR2 SVGAGI. This CDR3 is built from 14 residues.

For the CDR3, the DNA is TGTGCCAGCAGCCTCCGGGTCCGGCGCGAGCAGTACTTC. Translation: CASSLRVRREQYF. This chain connects TRBV28 to TRBJ2-7, with D hard to call. Trimming took off 6 bases at V and 6 bases at J, with 15 bases between the two ends. The germline CDR1 and CDR2 sequences are MDHEN and SYDVKM. The CDR3 runs 13 residues.

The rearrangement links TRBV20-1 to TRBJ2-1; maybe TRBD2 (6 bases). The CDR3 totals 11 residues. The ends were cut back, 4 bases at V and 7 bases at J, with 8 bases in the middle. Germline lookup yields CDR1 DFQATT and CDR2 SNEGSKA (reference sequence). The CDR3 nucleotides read TGCAGTGCTATCGGGGGAAATGAGCAGTTCTTC. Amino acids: CSAIGGNEQFF.

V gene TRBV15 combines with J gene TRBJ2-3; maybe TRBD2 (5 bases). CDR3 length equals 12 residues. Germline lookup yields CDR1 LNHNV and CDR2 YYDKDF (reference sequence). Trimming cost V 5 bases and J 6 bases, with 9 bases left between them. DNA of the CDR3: TGTGCCACCAGCCAAAGAGGGGATACGCAGTATTTT. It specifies CATSQRGDTQYF.

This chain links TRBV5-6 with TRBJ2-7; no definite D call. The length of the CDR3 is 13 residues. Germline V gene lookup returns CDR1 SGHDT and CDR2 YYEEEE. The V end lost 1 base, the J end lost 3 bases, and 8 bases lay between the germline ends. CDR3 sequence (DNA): TGTGCCAGCAGCTTGAGGCGGCGCTACGAGCAGTACTTC. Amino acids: CASSLRRRYEQYF.

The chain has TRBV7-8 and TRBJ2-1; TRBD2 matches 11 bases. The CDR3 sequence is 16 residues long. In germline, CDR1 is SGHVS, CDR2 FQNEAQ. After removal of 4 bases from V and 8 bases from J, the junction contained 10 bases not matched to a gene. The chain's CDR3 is CASSSGLAGGWDEQFF. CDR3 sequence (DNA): TGTGCCAGCAGCTCCGGACTAGCGGGTGGTTGGGATGAGCAGTTCTTC.

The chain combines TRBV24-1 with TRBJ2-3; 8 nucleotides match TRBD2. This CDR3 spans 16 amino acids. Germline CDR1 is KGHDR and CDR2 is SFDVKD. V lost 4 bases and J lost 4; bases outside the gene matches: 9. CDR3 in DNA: TGTGCCACCAGTGACCCGGGACTAGAGGGTGCAGATACGCAGTATTTT. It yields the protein CATSDPGLEGADTQYF.

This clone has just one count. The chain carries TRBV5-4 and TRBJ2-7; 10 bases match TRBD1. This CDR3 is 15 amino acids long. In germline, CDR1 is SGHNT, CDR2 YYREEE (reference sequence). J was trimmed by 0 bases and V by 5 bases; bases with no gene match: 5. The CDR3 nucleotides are TGTGCCAGCAGACTTGACAGGGGGCGCTCCTACGAGCAGTACTTC. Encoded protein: CASRLDRGRSYEQYF.

In DNA form, the CDR3 reads TGCGCCAGCAGCTTACCCGGGACTAGAAGCACAGATACGCAGTATTTT. Its translation: CASSLPGTRSTDTQYF. This chain joins TRBV5-1 and TRBJ2-3; 8 bases match TRBD2. The V segment lost 2 bases and the J segment 0 bases; nucleotides outside the gene matches: 5. CDR1 is SGHRS, CDR2 YFSETQ, per germline. This CDR3 is built from 16 residues. The complete variable domain, with remaining parts taken from reference TRBV5-1 and TRBJ2-3, reads KAGVTQTPRYLIKTRGQQVTLSCSPISGHRSVSWYQQTPGQGLQFLFEYFSETQRNKGNFPGRFSGRQFSNSRSEMNVSTLELGDSALYLCASSLPGTRSTDTQYFGPGTRLTVL.

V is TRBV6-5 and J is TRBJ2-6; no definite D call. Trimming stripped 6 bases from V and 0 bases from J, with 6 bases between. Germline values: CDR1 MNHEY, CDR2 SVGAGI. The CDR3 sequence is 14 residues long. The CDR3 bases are TGTGCCAGCAGCCTCCTCTCTGGGGCCAACGTCCTGACTTTC. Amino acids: CASSLLSGANVLTF.

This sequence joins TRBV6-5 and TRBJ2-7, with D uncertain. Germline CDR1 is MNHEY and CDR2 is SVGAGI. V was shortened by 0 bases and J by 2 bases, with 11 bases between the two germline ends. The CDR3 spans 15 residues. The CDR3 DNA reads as TGTGCCAGCAGTTACTCTCCAGAAACCCCCTACGAGCAGTACTTC. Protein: CASSYSPETPYEQYF.

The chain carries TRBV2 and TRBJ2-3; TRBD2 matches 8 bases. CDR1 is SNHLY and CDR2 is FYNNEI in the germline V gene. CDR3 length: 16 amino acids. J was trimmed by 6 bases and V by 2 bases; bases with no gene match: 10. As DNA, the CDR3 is TGTGCCAGCAGTGAATTCCGACCGAGCGGGAGCGATACGCAGTATTTT. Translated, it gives CASSEFRPSGSDTQYF.

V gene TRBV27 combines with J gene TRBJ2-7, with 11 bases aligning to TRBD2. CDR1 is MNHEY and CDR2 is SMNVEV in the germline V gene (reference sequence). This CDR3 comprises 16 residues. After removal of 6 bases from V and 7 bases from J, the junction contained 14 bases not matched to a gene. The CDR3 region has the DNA TGTGCCAGCAGCAAAATATCTAGCGGGAGGCCGGGGGAGCAGTACTTC. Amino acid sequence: CASSKISSGRPGEQYF.

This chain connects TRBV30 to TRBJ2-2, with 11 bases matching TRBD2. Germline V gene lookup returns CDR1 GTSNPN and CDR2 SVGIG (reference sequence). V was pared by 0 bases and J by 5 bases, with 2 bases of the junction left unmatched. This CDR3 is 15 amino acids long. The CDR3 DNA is TGTGCCTGGAGTGTACTAGCGGGAGAAACCGGGGAGCTGTTTTTT. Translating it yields CAWSVLAGETGELFF.

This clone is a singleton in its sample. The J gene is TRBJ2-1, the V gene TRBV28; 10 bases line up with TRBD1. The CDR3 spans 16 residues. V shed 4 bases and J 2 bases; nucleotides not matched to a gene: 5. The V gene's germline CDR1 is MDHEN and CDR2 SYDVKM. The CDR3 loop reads CASSYAGTGAYNEQFF. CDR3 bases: TGTGCCAGCAGTTACGCCGGGACAGGGGCCTACAATGAGCAGTTCTTC.

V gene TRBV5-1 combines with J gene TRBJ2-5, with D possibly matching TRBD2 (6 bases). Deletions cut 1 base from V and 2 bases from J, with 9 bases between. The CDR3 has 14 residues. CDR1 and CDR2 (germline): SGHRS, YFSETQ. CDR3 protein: CASSLLDYQETQYF. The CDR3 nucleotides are TGCGCCAGCAGCTTGCTGGACTATCAAGAGACCCAGTACTTC.

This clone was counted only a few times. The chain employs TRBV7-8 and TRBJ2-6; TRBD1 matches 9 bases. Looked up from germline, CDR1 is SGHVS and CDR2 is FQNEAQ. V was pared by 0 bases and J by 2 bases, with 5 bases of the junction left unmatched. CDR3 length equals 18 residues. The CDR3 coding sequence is TGTGCCAGCAGCTTAGCCTCGGGACAGGGTACTGGGGCCAACGTCCTGACTTTC. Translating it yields CASSLASGQGTGANVLTF.

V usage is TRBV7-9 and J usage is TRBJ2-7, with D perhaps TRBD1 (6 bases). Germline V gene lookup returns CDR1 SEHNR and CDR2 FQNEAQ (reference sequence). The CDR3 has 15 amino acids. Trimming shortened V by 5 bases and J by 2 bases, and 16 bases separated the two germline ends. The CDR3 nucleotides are TGTGCCAGCAGCGCCGCACAGGGTACTCCCTACGAGCAGTACTTC. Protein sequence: CASSAAQGTPYEQYF.

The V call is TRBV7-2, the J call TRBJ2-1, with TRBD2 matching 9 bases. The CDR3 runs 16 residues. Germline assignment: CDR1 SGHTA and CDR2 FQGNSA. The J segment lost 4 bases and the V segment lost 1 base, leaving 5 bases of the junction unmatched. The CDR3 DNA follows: TGTGCCAGCAGCTTAGTAAACCTAGCGGGATACAATGAGCAGTTCTTC. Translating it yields CASSLVNLAGYNEQFF.

The CDR3 sequence: CASSIATGDRSLGYTF. The DNA for the CDR3 is TGTGCCAGTAGTATCGCCACGGGGGACAGGAGCCTCGGCTACACCTTC. The V gene is TRBV19, the J gene TRBJ1-2, with 8 bases lining up with TRBD1. After removal of 3 bases from V and 8 bases from J, the junction contained 14 bases not matched to a gene. This CDR3 comprises 16 residues. Germline V gives CDR1 LNHDA, CDR2 SQIVND (reference sequence).

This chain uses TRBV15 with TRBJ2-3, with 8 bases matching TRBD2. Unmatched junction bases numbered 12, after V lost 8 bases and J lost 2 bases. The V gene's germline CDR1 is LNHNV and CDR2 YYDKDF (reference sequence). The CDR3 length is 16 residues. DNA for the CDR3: TGTGCCACCGGGAGCCGGCTAGCGGGTACCACAGATACGCAGTATTTT. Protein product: CATGSRLAGTTDTQYF.

The CDR3 here is CASSTRTGNEQFF. In DNA form, the CDR3 reads TGTGCCAGTAGTACGAGGACAGGGAATGAGCAGTTCTTC. The V and J genes are TRBV19 and TRBJ2-1, with 8 bases identical to TRBD1. Germline V gene lookup returns CDR1 LNHDA and CDR2 SQIVND (reference sequence). The CDR3 length is 13 residues. V gave up 4 bases and J gave up 7 bases; unmatched junction bases: 3. Complete variable domain (other parts from reference TRBV19 and TRBJ2-1): DGGITQSPKYLFRKEGQNVTLSCEQNLNHDAMYWYRQDPGQGLRLIYYSQIVNDFQKGDIAEGYSVSREKKESFPLTVTSAQKNPTAFYLCASSTRTGNEQFFGPGTRLTVL.

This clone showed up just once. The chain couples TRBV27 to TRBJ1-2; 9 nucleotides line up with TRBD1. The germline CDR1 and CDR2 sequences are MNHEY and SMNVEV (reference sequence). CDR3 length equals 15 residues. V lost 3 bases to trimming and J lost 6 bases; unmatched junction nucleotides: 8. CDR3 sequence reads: CASSFLGQGSDGYTF. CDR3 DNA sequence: TGTGCCAGCAGTTTCCTCGGACAGGGGAGTGATGGCTACACCTTC.

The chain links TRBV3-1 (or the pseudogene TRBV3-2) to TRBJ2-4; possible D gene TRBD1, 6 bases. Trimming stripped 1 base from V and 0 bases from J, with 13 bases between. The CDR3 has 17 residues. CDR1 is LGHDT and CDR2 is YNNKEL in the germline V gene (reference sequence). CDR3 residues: CASSQAIQGRAKNIQYF. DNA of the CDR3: TGTGCCAGCAGCCAAGCCATACAGGGTAGAGCCAAAAACATTCAGTACTTC.

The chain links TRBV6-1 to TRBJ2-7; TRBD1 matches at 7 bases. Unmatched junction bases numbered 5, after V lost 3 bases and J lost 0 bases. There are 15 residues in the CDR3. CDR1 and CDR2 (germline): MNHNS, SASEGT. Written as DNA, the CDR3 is TGTGCCAGCAGTGAGGGACAGCGGTACTCCTACGAGCAGTACTTC. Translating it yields CASSEGQRYSYEQYF.

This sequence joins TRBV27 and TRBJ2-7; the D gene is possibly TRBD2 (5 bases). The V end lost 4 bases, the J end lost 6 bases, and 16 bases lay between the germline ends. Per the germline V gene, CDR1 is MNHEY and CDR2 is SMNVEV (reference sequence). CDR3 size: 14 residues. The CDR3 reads CASSSQRVWSEQYF. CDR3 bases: TGTGCCAGCAGTTCCCAGAGGGTCTGGAGCGAGCAGTACTTC.